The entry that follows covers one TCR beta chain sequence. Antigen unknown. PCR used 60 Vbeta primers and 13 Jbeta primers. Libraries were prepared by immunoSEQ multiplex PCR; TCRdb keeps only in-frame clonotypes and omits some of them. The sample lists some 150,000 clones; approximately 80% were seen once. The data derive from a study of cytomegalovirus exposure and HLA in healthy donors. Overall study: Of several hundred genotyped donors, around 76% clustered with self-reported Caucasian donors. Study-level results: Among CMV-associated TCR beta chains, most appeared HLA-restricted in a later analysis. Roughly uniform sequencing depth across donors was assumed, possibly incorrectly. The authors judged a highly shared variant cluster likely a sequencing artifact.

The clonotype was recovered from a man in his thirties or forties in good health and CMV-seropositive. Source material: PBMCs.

The CDR3: CASTHSDRTGYEQYF. The CDR3, as DNA: TGTGCCAGCACCCACTCGGATAGGACGGGGTACGAGCAGTACTTC. V gene TRBV5-6 combines with J gene TRBJ2-7, with D possibly being TRBD2 (5 bases). The V end was cut by 6 bases, the J end by 4 bases, with 20 bases between. The germline CDR1 and CDR2 sequences are SGHDT and YYEEEE. The CDR3 runs 15 residues.